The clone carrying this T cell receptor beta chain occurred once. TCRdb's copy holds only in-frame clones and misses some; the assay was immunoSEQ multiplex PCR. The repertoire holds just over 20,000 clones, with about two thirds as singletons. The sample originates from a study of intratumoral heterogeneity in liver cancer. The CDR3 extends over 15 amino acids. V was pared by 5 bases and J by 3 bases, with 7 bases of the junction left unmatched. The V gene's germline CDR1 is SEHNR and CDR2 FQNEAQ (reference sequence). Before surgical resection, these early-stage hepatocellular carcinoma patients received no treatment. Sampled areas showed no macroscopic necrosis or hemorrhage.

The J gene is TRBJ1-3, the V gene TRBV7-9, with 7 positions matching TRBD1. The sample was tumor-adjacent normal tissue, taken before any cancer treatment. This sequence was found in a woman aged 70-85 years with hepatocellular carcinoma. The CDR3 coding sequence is TGTGCCAGCAGCCCTACAGGGGCGGGTGGAAACACCATATATTTT. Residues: CASSPTGAGGNTIYF.